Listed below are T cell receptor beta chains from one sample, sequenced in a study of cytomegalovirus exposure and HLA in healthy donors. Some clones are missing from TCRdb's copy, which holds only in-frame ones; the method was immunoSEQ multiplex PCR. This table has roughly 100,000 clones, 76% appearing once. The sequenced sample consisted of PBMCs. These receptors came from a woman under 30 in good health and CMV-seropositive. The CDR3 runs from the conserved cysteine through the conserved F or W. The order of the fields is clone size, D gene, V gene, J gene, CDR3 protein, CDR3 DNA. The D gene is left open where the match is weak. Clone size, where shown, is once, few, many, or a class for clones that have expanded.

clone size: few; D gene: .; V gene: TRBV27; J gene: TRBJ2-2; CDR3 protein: CASSNTGELFF; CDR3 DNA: TGTGCCAGCTCAAACACCGGGGAGCTGTTTTTT
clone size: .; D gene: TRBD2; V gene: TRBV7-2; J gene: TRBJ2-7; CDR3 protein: CASTTSEGGPYEQYF; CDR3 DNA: TGTGCCAGCACCACCTCTGAGGGAGGGCCTTACGAGCAGTACTTC
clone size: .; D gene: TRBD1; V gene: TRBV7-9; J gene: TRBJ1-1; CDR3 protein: CASSPLFRDRENTEAFF; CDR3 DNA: TGTGCCAGCAGTCCCCTCTTTAGGGACAGGGAGAACACTGAAGCTTTCTTT
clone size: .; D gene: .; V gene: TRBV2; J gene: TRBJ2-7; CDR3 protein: CASSEPSEQYF; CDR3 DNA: TGTGCCAGCAGTGAACCCTCCGAGCAGTACTTC
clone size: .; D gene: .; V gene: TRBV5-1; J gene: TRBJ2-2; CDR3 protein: CASWERKTGELFF; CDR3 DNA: TGCGCCAGCTGGGAGAGAAAGACCGGGGAGCTGTTTTTT
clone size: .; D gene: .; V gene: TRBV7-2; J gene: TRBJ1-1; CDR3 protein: CASSLVSSMNTEAFF; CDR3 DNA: TGTGCCAGCAGCTTAGTTTCTTCTATGAACACTGAAGCTTTCTTT
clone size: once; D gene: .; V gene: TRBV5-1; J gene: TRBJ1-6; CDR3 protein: CASSPSPDGTGSPLHF; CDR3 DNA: TGCGCCAGCAGCCCGTCTCCTGACGGGACTGGGTCACCCCTCCACTTT
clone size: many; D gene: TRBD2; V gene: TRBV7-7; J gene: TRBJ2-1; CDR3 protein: CASSLGSGGYNEQFF; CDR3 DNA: TGTGCTAGCAGCTTGGGGAGCGGGGGCTACAATGAGCAGTTCTTC
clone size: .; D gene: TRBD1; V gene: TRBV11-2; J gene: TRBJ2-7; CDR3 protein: CASSLAGTGDSYEQYF; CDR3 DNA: TGTGCCAGCAGCCTGGCCGGGACAGGGGATTCATACGAGCAGTACTTC
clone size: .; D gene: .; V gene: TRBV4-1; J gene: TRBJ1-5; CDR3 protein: CASSNTMNSNQPQHF; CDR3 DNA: TGCGCCAGCAGCAACACGATGAATAGCAATCAGCCCCAGCATTTT
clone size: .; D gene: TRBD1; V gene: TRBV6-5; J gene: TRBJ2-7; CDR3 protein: CASSYVRGYEQYF; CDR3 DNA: TGTGCCAGCAGTTACGTCAGGGGGTACGAGCAGTACTTC
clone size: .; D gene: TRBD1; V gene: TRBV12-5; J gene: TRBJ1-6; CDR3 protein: CASGLGQGNSPLHF; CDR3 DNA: TGTGCTAGTGGTTTGGGACAGGGGAATTCACCCCTCCACTTT
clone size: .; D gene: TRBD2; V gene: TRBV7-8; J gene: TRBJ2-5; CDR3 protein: CASSSVVIWRGRYKRGQYF; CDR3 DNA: TGTGCCAGCAGCTCAGTAGTAATTTGGCGCGGGAGGTACAAGAGAGGCCAGTACTTC
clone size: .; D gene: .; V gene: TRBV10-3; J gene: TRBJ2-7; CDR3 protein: CAIRRTGGGLGQYF; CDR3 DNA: TGTGCCATCAGGCGGACGGGGGGCGGCCTAGGGCAGTACTTC
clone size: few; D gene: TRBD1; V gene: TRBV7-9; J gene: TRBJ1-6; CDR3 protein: CASSLVPTGANSPLHF; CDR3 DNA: TGTGCCAGCAGCTTAGTTCCGACAGGGGCCAATTCACCCCTCCACTTT
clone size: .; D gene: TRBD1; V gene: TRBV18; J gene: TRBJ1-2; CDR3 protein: CASSPGTGAYGYTF; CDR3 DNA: TGTGCCAGCTCACCAGGGACAGGGGCCTATGGCTACACCTTC
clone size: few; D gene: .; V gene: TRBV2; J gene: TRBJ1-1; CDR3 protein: CASSYRNTEAFF; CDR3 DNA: TGTGCCAGCAGTTACAGGAACACTGAAGCTTTCTTT
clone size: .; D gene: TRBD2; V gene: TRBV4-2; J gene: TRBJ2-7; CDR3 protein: CASSQAGGGYEQYF; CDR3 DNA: TGTGCCAGCAGCCAAGCGGGAGGAGGGTACGAGCAGTACTTC
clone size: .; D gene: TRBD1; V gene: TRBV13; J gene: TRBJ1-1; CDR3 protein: CASNAGTGENTEAFF; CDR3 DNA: TGTGCCAGTAACGCCGGGACAGGGGAGAACACTGAAGCTTTCTTT
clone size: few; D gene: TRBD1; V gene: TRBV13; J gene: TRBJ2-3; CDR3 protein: CASSFVRQGSTDTQYF; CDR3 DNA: TGTGCCAGCAGCTTCGTACGACAGGGCAGCACAGATACGCAGTATTTT
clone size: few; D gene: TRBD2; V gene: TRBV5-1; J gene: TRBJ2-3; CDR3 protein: CASSPIAGAGTDTQYF; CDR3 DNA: TGCGCCAGCAGCCCGATAGCGGGGGCCGGCACAGATACGCAGTATTTT
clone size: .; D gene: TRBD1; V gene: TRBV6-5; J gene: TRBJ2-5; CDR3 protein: CASSRDRGPSETQYF; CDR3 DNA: TGTGCCAGCAGCCGGGACAGGGGCCCGTCAGAGACCCAGTACTTC